These 29 T cell receptor beta chains came from one sample sequenced in a study of tumor-infiltrating lymphocytes in primary liver carcinoma. Blood RNA originated from unsorted whole blood, with germline DNA additionally extracted. From around 0.5 ug total RNA, TCR beta cDNA was generated with a primer in the constant region. Researchers made the TCR beta libraries by running three nested multiplex PCR rounds with slightly modified ARM-PCR. With TRBV1-TRBV30 forward primers and a C-beta reverse primer, the first two PCR rounds were run for approximately 10 cycles each. MiXCR was run by TCRdb on the multiplex PCR reads, yielding one entry per CDR3 protein. The table lists about 330,000 distinct CDR3 sequences, less than 75% of them singletons. Sequenced sample: peripheral blood. The receptors shown here come from a man aged 35-49 years with primary liver carcinoma and hepatitis B virus infection.

Concerning this clonotype itself: A much larger clone lies a single base off, so this may be a read error. V usage is TRBV6-6 and J usage is TRBJ2-7; 7 positions agree with TRBD1. After removal of 4 bases from V and 5 bases from J, the junction contained 5 bases not matched to a gene. The germline V gene has CDR1 MNHNY and CDR2 SVGAGI (reference sequence). The CDR3 has 13 amino acids. The CDR3 DNA reads as TGTGCCAGCAGTTTTAGACAGGGCCACGAGCAGTACTTC. Translation gives CASSFRQGHEQYF.

Details on this clonotype: This may come from a read error, since a much larger clone is one base off. The chain combines TRBV29-1 with TRBJ2-7; 7 bases fit TRBD1. This CDR3 is 14 amino acids long. The germline gives CDR1 SQVTM, CDR2 ANQGSEA. The CDR3 spells CNVSGTVPKSEQYF. For the CDR3, the DNA is TGCAACGTTTCCGGGACAGTCCCTAAAAGCGAGCAGTACTTC.

Worth noting for this clonotype: At one of its ends the junction is not consistent with the germline gene, which may arise from a read error. CDR3 DNA: TGTGACAGCAGCGCGGCCTCGGGGCGGGCGCGGTGGGGTAATGGGCAGTTCTTC. It is translated as CDSSAASGRARWGNGQFF. This chain joins TRBV5-5 and TRBJ2-1, with D tentatively TRBD1 or TRBD2 (5 bases each). The CDR3 is 18 residues long. Germline loops: CDR1 SGHKS, CDR2 YYEKEE (reference sequence).

The rearrangement links TRBV7-8 to TRBJ1-2; 7 positions match TRBD1. CDR3 length: 15 amino acids. J gave up 8 bases and V 1 base, and 10 bases lay outside the gene matches. Germline V gene sequence: CDR1 SGHVS, CDR2 FQNEAQ. As DNA, the CDR3 is TGTGCCAGCAGCTTAGTCCGGGGACAGTCAGGGGGCTACACCTTC. This translates into CASSLVRGQSGGYTF.

Concerning this clonotype: Germline and junction disagree at one end, which may indicate a read error. The chain joins TRBV11-2 to TRBJ2-1; D remains ambiguous. This CDR3 has 13 residues. The V gene's germline CDR1 is SGHAT and CDR2 FQNNGV. The CDR3 DNA is TGTGCTAGCAGCATAGGCCTAGATAATGAGCAGTTCTTC. As protein: CASSIGLDNEQFF.

A single count supports this clonotype. At one of its ends the junction is not consistent with the germline gene, which may arise from a read error. This chain connects TRBV5-6 to TRBJ1-5, with a tentative D call TRBD1 (6 bases). Germline V gene data show CDR1 as SGHDT and CDR2 as YYEEEE. This CDR3 is built from 16 residues. This chain's CDR3 is CTSSLLRGDSNQPQHF. CDR3 DNA: TGTACCAGCAGCTTACTAAGGGGGGATAGCAATCAGCCCCAGCATTTT. The full variable domain, rest sourced from reference TRBV5-6 and TRBJ1-5, is DAGVTQSPTHLIKTRGQQVTLRCSPKSGHDTVSWYQQALGQGPQFIFQYYEEEERQRGNFPDRFSGHQFPNYSSELNVNALLLGDSALYLCTSSLLRGDSNQPQHFGDGTRLSIL.

This clonotype has only a few counts. The CDR3 does not end in the conserved phenylalanine or tryptophan, so this is likely a read error. The chain links TRBV29-1 to TRBJ1-1; D gene ambiguous. The germline gives CDR1 SQVTM, CDR2 ANQGSEA. This CDR3 is 13 amino acids long. The CDR3 region has the DNA TGTAGCGTTGAACGTGGATTGAACACTGAAGCTTTCTCT. Translating it yields CSVERGLNTEAFS.

A few counts support this clonotype. The chain is built from TRBV6-6 and TRBJ1-1, with a weak D call TRBD1 (6 bases). This CDR3 contains 16 residues. V lost 0 bases, J lost 2 bases, and 13 bases lay in between. CDR1 and CDR2 (germline): MNHNY, SVGAGI (reference sequence). The CDR3 DNA follows: TGTGCCAGCAGTTACTCGATCAGGGGCCTAAACACTGAAGCTTTCTTT. Translation gives CASSYSIRGLNTEAFF.

On this clonotype itself: A junction end diverges from the germline sequence, so it may reflect a read error. The V gene is TRBV29-1, the J gene TRBJ2-2, with D possibly TRBD2 on 5 matching bases. There are 12 residues in the CDR3. Germline V CDR1 and CDR2: SQVTM, ANQGSEA. CDR3 sequence reads: CNVLENTGELVF. DNA for the CDR3: TGCAACGTTCTTGAGAACACCGGGGAGCTGGTTTTT.

For this clonotype: An end of the junction differs from the germline gene, which may be a read error. V gene TRBV11-3 combines with J gene TRBJ1-3; maybe TRBD1 (5 bases). Germline CDR1 SGHNT, CDR2 YENEEA. This CDR3 comprises 12 residues. The CDR3 loop reads CVSSGGGNTTYF. CDR3 sequence (DNA): TGTGTCAGTAGCGGGGGAGGAAACACCACATATTTT.

The rearrangement joins TRBV5-1 to TRBJ1-2, with a weak D call TRBD1 (5 bases). In germline, CDR1 is SGHRS, CDR2 YFSETQ. CDR3 size: 14 residues. V lost 0 bases and J lost 3, with 9 bases in between. The CDR3 loop reads CASSLVQGYYGYTF. In nucleotides, the CDR3 is TGCGCCAGCAGCTTGGTCCAGGGATACTATGGCTACACCTTC.

CDR3 sequence reads: CISSLGPTTYEQYF. In nucleotides, the CDR3 is TGTATCAGCAGCTTAGGTCCCACAACCTACGAGCAGTACTTC. V and J are TRBV11-2 and TRBJ2-7; the D is unclear. The germline V gene encodes CDR1 SGHAT and CDR2 FQNNGV. CDR3 size: 14 residues.

The chain joins TRBV7-9 to TRBJ2-7; D possibly corresponds to TRBD1 (5 bases). The germline V gene encodes CDR1 SEHNR and CDR2 FQNEAQ (reference sequence). The CDR3 extends over 16 amino acids. V dropped 6 bases and J dropped 1 base, with 19 bases sitting between them. CDR3 sequence (DNA): TGTGCCAGCAGTCCTTCCCTGGCAGGGTTTTCCTACGAGCAGTACTTC. It translates to CASSPSLAGFSYEQYF.

Of note for this clonotype: One junction end does not reproduce the germline sequence, and a read error may be involved. J is TRBJ2-5 and V is TRBV11-2, with D unresolved. This CDR3 has 15 residues. Germline V gene lookup returns CDR1 SGHAT and CDR2 FQNNGV. The CDR3 here is CTSSYSESPQEAQYF. DNA of the CDR3: TGTACCAGCAGCTATTCCGAGAGTCCTCAAGAGGCCCAGTACTTC.

On this clonotype: Its ends do not fully match the called genes, so a read error is possible. The chain recombines TRBV29-1 with TRBJ2-2; 8 bases are shared with TRBD2. Germline loops: CDR1 SQVTM, CDR2 ANQGSEA. The CDR3 runs 15 residues. The CDR3 bases are TGCAGTGTTGTCGGGGAGGGCGGGAGGCCCCGGGAGCTGTTTTTT. Translated: CSVVGEGGRPRELFF.

This chain joins TRBV28 and TRBJ2-3, with D uncertain. Trimming removed 3 bases at V and 3 bases at J, with 7 bases between. Germline V CDR1 and CDR2: MDHEN, SYDVKM. The CDR3 length is 13 residues. The DNA of the CDR3 is TGTGCCAGCAGTTTTGCTAATACAGATACGCAGTATTTT. Translated, it gives CASSFANTDTQYF.

As concerns this clonotype: An end of the junction does not agree with germline; a read error may underlie this. The chain uses TRBV11-1 and TRBJ2-7, with 9 bases fitting TRBD1. This CDR3 comprises 14 residues. CDR1 and CDR2 (germline): SGHAT, FQDESV (reference sequence). This chain's CDR3 is CVSSFGTGSYKQYF. In DNA form, the CDR3 reads TGTGTCAGCAGCTTTGGGACAGGGTCCTACAAGCAGTACTTC.

Many counts were recorded for this clonotype. The chain employs TRBV4-1 and TRBJ2-1; 11 nucleotides line up with TRBD1. Germline V gene sequence: CDR1 MGHRA, CDR2 YSYEKL. The CDR3 loop spans 17 amino acids. V dropped 3 bases and J dropped 7; count of bases not matched to a gene: 11. In nucleotides, the CDR3 is TGCGCCAGCAGCCACAGGGCAGGACAGGGGGCAGGTAATGAGCAGTTCTTC. It specifies CASSHRAGQGAGNEQFF.

The table lists this clonotype with a count of one. Being one base from a much bigger clone, this may be a read error. The conserved phenylalanine or tryptophan is not found at the CDR3 terminus, so this likely reflects a read error. This chain joins TRBV6-6 and TRBJ2-2, with a weak D call TRBD1 (5 bases). CDR1 is MNHNY, CDR2 SVGAGI, per germline (reference sequence). There are 15 residues in the CDR3. V was pared by 6 bases and J by 0 bases, with 11 bases between. The CDR3 loop reads CASSPTGANTGELFL. CDR3 sequence (DNA): TGTGCCAGCAGCCCTACAGGCGCGAACACCGGGGAGCTGTTTCTT.

V and J are TRBV4-3 and TRBJ1-5; D unresolved. CDR3 length: 15 amino acids. Germline CDR1 and CDR2: LGHNA and YSLEER. V was shortened by 2 bases and J by 7 bases, with 15 bases between the two germline ends. CDR3 coding DNA: TGCGCCAGCAGCCAATATCTCTCGAGCGGCCAGCCCCAGCATTTT. Translated: CASSQYLSSGQPQHF.

The gene calls are TRBV11-2 and TRBJ2-5, with TRBD2 matching over 12 bases. This CDR3 has 17 amino acids. Germline CDR1 and CDR2: SGHAT and FQNNGV. Trimming removed 3 bases from V and 5 bases from J; junction bases left unmatched: 10. The DNA for the CDR3 is TGTGCCAGCAGCTTCCGTCGACTAGCGGGAGATTTGGAGACCCAGTACTTC. Translated: CASSFRRLAGDLETQYF.

This clonotype was counted between two and nine times. A read error may explain this, as a much larger clone is one base away. V and J are TRBV6-2 or TRBV6-3 and TRBJ2-3; the match to TRBD2 covers 7 bases. CDR1 and CDR2 (germline): MNHEY, SVGEGT. The CDR3 sequence is 18 residues long. V shed 0 bases, J shed 6 bases, and the junction held 15 bases outside the gene matches. CDR3 region: CASSYSGDAERDVDTQYF. CDR3 nucleotides: TGTGCCAGCAGTTACTCCGGAGATGCGGAGCGGGATGTTGATACGCAGTATTTT.

About this clonotype: Germline and junction disagree at one end, which may indicate a read error. CDR3 in amino acids: CANSPQGGSPQYF. CDR3 DNA: TGTGCCAACAGCCCCCAGGGGGGGAGCCCACAGTACTTC. The chain couples TRBV11-2 to TRBJ2-7, with D perhaps matching TRBD1 or TRBD2 (7 bases each). This CDR3 has 13 residues. Germline CDR1 and CDR2: SGHAT and FQNNGV.

About this clonotype: A read error may explain this, as a much larger clone is one base away. The genes are TRBV4-2 and TRBJ2-7; no firm D call. There are 15 residues in the CDR3. Looked up from germline, CDR1 is LGHNA and CDR2 is YNFKEQ. V lost 4 bases and J 0 bases, leaving 13 bases between the germline ends. Written as DNA, the CDR3 is TGTGCCAGCAGCCTTTCGTCGACGGTCTCCTACGAGCAGTACTTC. Its protein is CASSLSSTVSYEQYF.

Details on this clonotype: Germline and junction disagree at one end, which may indicate a read error. The chain combines TRBV11-2 with TRBJ2-4; tentatively, D is TRBD2 (5 bases). The germline V gene encodes CDR1 SGHAT and CDR2 FQNNGV. The CDR3 spans 14 residues. The CDR3 region is CASSPDLTRDIQYF. DNA for the CDR3: TGTGCCAGCAGCCCGGACTTGACCCGAGACATTCAGTATTTC.

The CDR3 sequence: CASSPPTGTDTQYF. The CDR3 nucleotides are TGTGCCAGCAGCCCACCGACAGGGACAGATACGCAGTATTTT. The V and J genes are TRBV5-5 and TRBJ2-3; 7 bases map to TRBD1. Trimming at V came to 4 bases and at J to 3 bases, leaving 5 bases not matched to a gene. The CDR3 length is 14 residues. Germline V gives CDR1 SGHKS, CDR2 YYEKEE (reference sequence). The full variable domain, with the rest looked up from reference TRBV5-5 and TRBJ2-3, is DAGVTQSPTHLIKTRGQQVTLRCSPISGHKSVSWYQQVLGQGPQFIFQYYEKEERGRGNFPDRFSARQFPNYSSELNVNALLLGDSALYLCASSPPTGTDTQYFGPGTRLTVL.

A single count supports this clonotype. The J gene is TRBJ2-5, the V gene TRBV11-2; D assignment may be TRBD1 or TRBD2 (7 bases each). The germline gives CDR1 SGHAT, CDR2 FQNNGV. The V gene lost 3 bases and the J gene lost 5 bases, with 16 bases spanning the gap. This CDR3 is 15 amino acids long. CDR3 sequence reads: CASSFEQGRGETQYF. CDR3 DNA sequence: TGTGCCAGCAGCTTCGAACAGGGGCGGGGGGAGACCCAGTACTTC.

The gene calls are TRBV29-1 and TRBJ2-7, with 7 bases fitting TRBD2. The CDR3 sequence is 13 residues long. CDR1 is SQVTM and CDR2 is ANQGSEA in the germline V gene. V lost 4 bases and J lost 4; bases outside the gene matches: 7. DNA for the CDR3: TGCAGCGTTGGACTAACGGGAGGATACGAGCAGTACTTC. Its protein product is CSVGLTGGYEQYF.

This rearrangement joins TRBV20-1 to TRBJ1-1, with D maybe TRBD1 (5 bases). Looked up from germline, CDR1 is DFQATT and CDR2 is SNEGSKA (reference sequence). V was clipped by 4 bases and J by 1 base, with 10 bases between them. The CDR3 extends over 13 amino acids. CDR3 sequence: CSATGEANTEAFF. The CDR3 DNA is TGCAGTGCTACGGGGGAAGCGAACACTGAAGCTTTCTTT.